These T cell receptor beta chains were read from a single sample in a study of shared clonotypes between healthy human individuals. The protocol was immunoSEQ multiplex PCR, while the TCRdb copy is restricted to in-frame clones and leaves out a portion. Of some 1 million clones in the sample, roughly 75% were seen once. The source material was memory CD4+ T cells sorted from blood. All receptors come from a man younger than 35 in good health. Each CDR3 is given with its conserved first and last residue. Each record gives: clone size, V gene, D gene, J gene, CDR3 DNA, CDR3 protein. The D gene is left open where the match is weak. Clone size, where shown, is once, few, many, or a class for clones that have expanded.

-	TRBV2	TRBD1	TRBJ2-3	TGTGCCAGCGGACTGACAGGGGGAAGCACAGATACGCAGTATTTT	CASGLTGGSTDTQYF
-	TRBV4-1	-	TRBJ2-3	TGCGCCAGCAGACAAGAATCATTTCCGGGCACAGATACGCAGTATTTT	CASRQESFPGTDTQYF
-	TRBV11-2	-	TRBJ2-3	TGTGCCAGCAGCTATGGGTCCACAGATACGCAGTATTTT	CASSYGSTDTQYF
-	TRBV6-1	TRBD1	TRBJ2-7	TGTGCCAGCAGTGGATCCGGGACAGGGGCCTACGAGCAGTACTTC	CASSGSGTGAYEQYF
-	TRBV6-1	-	TRBJ2-1	TGTGCCAGCAGTGAACCCTACCGAGGGGCCTACAATGAGCAGTTCTTC	CASSEPYRGAYNEQFF
-	TRBV28	TRBD1	TRBJ1-4	TGTGCCAGCAGTCGCTCCGGGACAGGGGATGAAAAACTGTTTTTT	CASSRSGTGDEKLFF
-	TRBV11-2	-	TRBJ2-7	TGTGCCAGCACCTTAAGATGGGCTTACGAGCAGTACTTC	CASTLRWAYEQYF
-	TRBV10-1	-	TRBJ2-7	TGCGCCAGCAGTGATATCGCCGCCACCCAAGTCTACTTC	CASSDIAATQVYF
-	TRBV19	-	TRBJ1-5	TGTGCCAGTAGTATAGATCTATTAAGGACAGCCCAGCCCCAGCATTTT	CASSIDLLRTAQPQHF
-	TRBV25-1	-	TRBJ1-3	TGTGCCAGCAGTGACCAGGGACGGAAAAACTCTGGAAACACCATATATTTT	CASSDQGRKNSGNTIYF
once	TRBV15	TRBD1	TRBJ2-6	TGTGCCACCAGCAGATCCCGGACAGGGGCCAACTCTGGGGCCAACGTCCTGACTTTC	CATSRSRTGANSGANVLTF
-	TRBV5-4	TRBD2	TRBJ2-3	TGTGCCAGCAGCGCGAGCGGGGGGGCGGGCACAGATACGCAGTATTTT	CASSASGGAGTDTQYF
-	TRBV7-7	TRBD1	TRBJ2-5	TGTGCTAGCAGCCAGGGACAGGGAGAGACCCAGTACTTC	CASSQGQGETQYF
-	TRBV21-1	-	TRBJ2-1	TGTGCCAGCAGCAAAGCGCACAGGGGCAATGAGCAGTTCTTC	CASSKAHRGNEQFF
-	TRBV5-1	-	TRBJ1-1	TGCGCCAGCAGCGTTGGGACTACGGTCACTGAAGCTTTCTTT	CASSVGTTVTEAFF
-	TRBV6-1	-	TRBJ2-7	TGTGCCAGCAGTACTCGATCCACAGGGTACGAGCAGTACTTC	CASSTRSTGYEQYF
medium-sized	TRBV10-3	-	TRBJ2-5	TGTGCCATCAGTGAGTCGCGCGCCTCGGGCGAGACCCAGTACTTC	CAISESRASGETQYF
-	TRBV10-1	TRBD1	TRBJ1-6	TGCGCCAGCAAGGGACAGGGGGTTAATTCACCCCTCCACTTT	CASKGQGVNSPLHF
-	TRBV5-1	-	TRBJ1-2	TGCGCCAGCAGCTCCGGACCTCCCTATGGCTACACCTTC	CASSSGPPYGYTF
-	TRBV5-4	TRBD2	TRBJ2-5	TGTGCCAGCAGCTTGGGTCTAGCGGGGGGCCAAGAGACCCAGTACTTC	CASSLGLAGGQETQYF
-	TRBV2	-	TRBJ2-1	TGTGCCAGCAGTGACGAGTGGTACAATGAGCAGTTCTTC	CASSDEWYNEQFF
-	TRBV11-2	-	TRBJ1-1	TGTGCCAGCAGCTTAGTATGGTATCAAAGGATCATGAACACTGAAGCTTTCTTT	CASSLVWYQRIMNTEAFF
few	TRBV6-5	-	TRBJ1-6	TGTGCCAGCAGCCGCCGTAATTCACCCCTCCACTTT	CASSRRNSPLHF
-	TRBV6-6	TRBD1	TRBJ2-1	TGTGCCAGCAGACCCACAGGGGGGTCCTACAATGAGCAGTTCTTC	CASRPTGGSYNEQFF